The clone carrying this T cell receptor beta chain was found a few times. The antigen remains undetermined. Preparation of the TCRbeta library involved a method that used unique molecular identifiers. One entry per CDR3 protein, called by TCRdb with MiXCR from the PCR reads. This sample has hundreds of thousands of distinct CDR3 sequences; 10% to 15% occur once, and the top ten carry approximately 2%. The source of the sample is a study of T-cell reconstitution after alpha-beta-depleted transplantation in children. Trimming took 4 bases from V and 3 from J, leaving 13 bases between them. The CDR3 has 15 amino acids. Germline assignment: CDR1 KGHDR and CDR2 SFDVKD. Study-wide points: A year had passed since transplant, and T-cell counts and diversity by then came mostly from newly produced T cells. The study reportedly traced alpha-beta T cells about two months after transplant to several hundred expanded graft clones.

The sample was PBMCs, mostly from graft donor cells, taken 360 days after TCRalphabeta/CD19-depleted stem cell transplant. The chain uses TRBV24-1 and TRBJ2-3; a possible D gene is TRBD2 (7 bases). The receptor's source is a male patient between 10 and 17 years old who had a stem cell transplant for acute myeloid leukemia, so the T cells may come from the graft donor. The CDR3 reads CATSDPGEGTDTQYF. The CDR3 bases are TGTGCCACCAGTGACCCAGGGGAGGGGACAGATACGCAGTATTTT.